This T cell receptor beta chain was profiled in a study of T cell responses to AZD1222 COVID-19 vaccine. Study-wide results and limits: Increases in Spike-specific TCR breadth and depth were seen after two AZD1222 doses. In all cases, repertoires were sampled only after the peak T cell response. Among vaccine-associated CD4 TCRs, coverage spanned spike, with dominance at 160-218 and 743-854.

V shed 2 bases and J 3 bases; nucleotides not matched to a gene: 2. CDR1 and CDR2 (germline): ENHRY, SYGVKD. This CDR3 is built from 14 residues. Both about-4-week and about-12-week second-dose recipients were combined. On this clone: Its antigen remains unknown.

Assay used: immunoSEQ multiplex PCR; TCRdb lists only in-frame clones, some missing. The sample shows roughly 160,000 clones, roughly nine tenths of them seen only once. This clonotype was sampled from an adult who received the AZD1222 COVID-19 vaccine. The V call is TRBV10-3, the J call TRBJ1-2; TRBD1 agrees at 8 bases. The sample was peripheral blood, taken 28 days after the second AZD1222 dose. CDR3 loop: CAISEPDRDYGYTF. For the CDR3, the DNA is TGTGCCATCAGTGAGCCGGACAGGGACTATGGCTACACCTTC.